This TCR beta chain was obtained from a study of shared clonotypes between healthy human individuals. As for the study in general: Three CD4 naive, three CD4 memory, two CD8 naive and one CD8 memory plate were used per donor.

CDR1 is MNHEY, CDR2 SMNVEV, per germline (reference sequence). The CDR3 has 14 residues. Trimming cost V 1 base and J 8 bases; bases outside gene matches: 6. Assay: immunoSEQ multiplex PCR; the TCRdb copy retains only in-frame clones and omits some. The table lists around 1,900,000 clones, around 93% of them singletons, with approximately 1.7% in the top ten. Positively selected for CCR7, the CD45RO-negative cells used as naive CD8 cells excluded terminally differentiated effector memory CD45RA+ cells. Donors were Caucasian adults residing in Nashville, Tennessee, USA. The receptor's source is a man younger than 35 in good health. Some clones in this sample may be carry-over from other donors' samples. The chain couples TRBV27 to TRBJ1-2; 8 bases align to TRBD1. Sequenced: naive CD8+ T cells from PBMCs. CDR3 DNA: TGTGCCAGCAGTTTATGGCAGGGGGCGGGAGGCTACACCTTC. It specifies CASSLWQGAGGYTF.